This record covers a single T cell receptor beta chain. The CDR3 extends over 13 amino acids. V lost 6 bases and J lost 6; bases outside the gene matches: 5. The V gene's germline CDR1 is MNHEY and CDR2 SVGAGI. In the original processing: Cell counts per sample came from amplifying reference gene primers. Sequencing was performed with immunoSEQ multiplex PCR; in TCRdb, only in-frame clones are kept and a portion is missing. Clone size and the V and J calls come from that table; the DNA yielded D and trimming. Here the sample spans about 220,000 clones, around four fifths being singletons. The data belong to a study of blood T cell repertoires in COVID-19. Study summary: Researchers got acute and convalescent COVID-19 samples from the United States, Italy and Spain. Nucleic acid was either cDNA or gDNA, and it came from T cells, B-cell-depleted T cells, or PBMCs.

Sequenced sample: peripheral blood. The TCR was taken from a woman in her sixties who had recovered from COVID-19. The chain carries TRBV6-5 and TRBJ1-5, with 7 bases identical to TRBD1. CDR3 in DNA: TGTGCCAGCAGGAAGACAGGGATTCAGCCCCAGCATTTT. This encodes CASRKTGIQPQHF.